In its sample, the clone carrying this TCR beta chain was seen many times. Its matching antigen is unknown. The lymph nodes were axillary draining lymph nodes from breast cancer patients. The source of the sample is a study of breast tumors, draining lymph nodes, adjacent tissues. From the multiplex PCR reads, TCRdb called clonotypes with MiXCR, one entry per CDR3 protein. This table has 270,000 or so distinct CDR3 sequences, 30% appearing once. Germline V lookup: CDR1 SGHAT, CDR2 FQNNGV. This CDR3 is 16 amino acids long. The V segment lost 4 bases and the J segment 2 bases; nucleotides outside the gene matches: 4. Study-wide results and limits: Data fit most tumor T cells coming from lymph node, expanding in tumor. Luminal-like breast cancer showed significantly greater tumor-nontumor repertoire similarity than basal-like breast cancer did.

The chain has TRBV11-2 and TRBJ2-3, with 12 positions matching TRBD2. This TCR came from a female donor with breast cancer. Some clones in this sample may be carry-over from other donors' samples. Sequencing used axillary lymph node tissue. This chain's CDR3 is CASSSLAGGHTDTQYF. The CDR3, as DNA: TGTGCCAGCAGCTCTCTAGCGGGAGGGCACACAGATACGCAGTATTTT.